This TCR beta chain emerged from a study of somatic mutations in cytotoxic T cells in rheumatoid arthritis. The length of the CDR3 is 13 residues. V was pared by 8 bases and J by 5 bases, with 7 bases of the junction left unmatched. The germline gives CDR1 SNHLY, CDR2 FYNNEI. Positive magnetic bead selection isolated CD4+ and CD8+ cells, and flow cytometry checked purity. Assay: immunoSEQ multiplex PCR; the TCRdb copy retains only in-frame clones and omits some. The sample lists about 11,000 clones, 70% to 80% seen once, with roughly a tenth in the top ten. The specimen was CD8+ T cells sorted from blood. The chain employs TRBV2 and TRBJ2-3, with TRBD2 matching over 7 bases. The source of this sequence is a man aged 70-80 years in good health. In DNA, the CDR3 is TGTGCCAGCGTGCTAGCGGCGCAAGATACGCAGTATTTT. This gives the protein CASVLAAQDTQYF.